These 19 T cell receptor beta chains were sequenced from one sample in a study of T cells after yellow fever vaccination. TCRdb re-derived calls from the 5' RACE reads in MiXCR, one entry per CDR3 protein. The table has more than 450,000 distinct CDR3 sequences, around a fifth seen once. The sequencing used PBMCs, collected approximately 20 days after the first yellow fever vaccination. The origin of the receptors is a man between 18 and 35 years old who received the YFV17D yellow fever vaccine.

The CDR3 nucleotides read TGTGCCAGCAGTCCTCCATCCCTAGCGGGGGGGTCCTACGAGCAGTACGTC. Its protein product is CASSPPSLAGGSYEQYV. J is TRBJ2-7 and V is TRBV28; 12 nucleotides agree with TRBD2. CDR1 is MDHEN, CDR2 SYDVKM, per germline. The CDR3 is 17 residues long. The J segment lost 1 base and the V segment lost 5 bases, leaving 9 bases of the junction unmatched.

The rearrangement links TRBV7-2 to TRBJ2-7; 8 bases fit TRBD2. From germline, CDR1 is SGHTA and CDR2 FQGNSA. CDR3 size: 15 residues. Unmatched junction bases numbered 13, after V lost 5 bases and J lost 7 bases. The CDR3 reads CASSHGTRDPREQYV. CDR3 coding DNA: TGTGCCAGCAGCCATGGGACTAGAGACCCGAGGGAGCAGTACGTC.

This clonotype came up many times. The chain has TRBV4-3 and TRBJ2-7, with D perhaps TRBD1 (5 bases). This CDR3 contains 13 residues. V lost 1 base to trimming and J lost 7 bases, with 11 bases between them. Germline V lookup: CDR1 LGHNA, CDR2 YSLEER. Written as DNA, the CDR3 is TGCGCCAGCAGCCAAGTTCAGGGTGGTGAGCAGTACGTC. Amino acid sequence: CASSQVQGGEQYV.

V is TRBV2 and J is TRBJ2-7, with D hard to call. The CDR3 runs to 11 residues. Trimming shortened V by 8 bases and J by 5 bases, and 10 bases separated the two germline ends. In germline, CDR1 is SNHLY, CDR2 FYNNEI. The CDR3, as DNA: TGTGCCAGCTCGACTCATAACGAGCAGTACTTC. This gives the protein CASSTHNEQYF.

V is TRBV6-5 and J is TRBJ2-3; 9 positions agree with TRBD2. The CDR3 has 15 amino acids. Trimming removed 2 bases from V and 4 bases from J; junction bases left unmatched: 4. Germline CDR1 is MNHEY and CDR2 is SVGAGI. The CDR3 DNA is TGTGCCAGCAGTTACAGGTCTAGCGGGGCAGATACGCAGTATTTT. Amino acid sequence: CASSYRSSGADTQYF.

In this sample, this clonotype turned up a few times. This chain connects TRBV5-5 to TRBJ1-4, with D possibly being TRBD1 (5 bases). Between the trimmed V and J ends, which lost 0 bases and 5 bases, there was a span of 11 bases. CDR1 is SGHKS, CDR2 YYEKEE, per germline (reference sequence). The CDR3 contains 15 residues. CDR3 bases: TGTGCCAGCAGCTTGGCCAGGGTTGCGAATGAAAAACTGTTTTTT. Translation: CASSLARVANEKLFF. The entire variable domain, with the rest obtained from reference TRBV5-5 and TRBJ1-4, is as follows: DAGVTQSPTHLIKTRGQQVTLRCSPISGHKSVSWYQQVLGQGPQFIFQYYEKEERGRGNFPDRFSARQFPNYSSELNVNALLLGDSALYLCASSLARVANEKLFFGSGTQLSVL.

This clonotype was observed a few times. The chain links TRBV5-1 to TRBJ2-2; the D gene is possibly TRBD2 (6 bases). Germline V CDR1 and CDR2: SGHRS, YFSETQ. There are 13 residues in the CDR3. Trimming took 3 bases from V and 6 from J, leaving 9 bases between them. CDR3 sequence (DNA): TGCGCCAGCAGCTATAGGGAGGCCGGGGAGCTGTTTTTT. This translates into CASSYREAGELFF.

The DNA of the CDR3 is TGCAGTGCTAGATCGGTGGGGGATGAAAAACTGTTTTTT. This sequence encodes CSARSVGDEKLFF. The chain is built from TRBV20-1 and TRBJ1-4; tentative D call: TRBD1 (5 bases). CDR3 length: 13 amino acids. V lost 2 bases, J lost 6 bases, and 10 bases lay in between. Germline V gene data show CDR1 as DFQATT and CDR2 as SNEGSKA (reference sequence).

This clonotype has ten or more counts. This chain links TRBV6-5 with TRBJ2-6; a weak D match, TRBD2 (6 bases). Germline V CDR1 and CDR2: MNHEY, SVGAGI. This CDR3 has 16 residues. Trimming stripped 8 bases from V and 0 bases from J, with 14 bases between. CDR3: CASHTGGVSGANVLTF. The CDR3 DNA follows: TGTGCCAGCCATACCGGCGGGGTCTCTGGGGCCAACGTCCTGACTTTC.

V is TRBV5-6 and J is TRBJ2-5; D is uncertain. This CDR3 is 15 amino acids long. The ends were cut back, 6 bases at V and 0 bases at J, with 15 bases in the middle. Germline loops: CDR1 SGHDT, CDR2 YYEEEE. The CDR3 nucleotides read TGTGCCAGCACAAGTTGGCGGCTGTACCAAGAGACCCAGTACTTC. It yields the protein CASTSWRLYQETQYF.

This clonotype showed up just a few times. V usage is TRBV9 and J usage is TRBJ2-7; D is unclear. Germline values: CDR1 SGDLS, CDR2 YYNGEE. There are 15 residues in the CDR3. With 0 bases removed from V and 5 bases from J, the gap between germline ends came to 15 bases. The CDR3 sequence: CASSVGSGFSHEQYF. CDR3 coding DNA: TGTGCCAGCAGCGTAGGGTCCGGGTTCTCGCACGAGCAGTACTTC.

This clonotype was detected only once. The CDR3 is CSARDIEDIGTNGSPLHF. DNA for the CDR3: TGCAGTGCTAGAGATATCGAGGACATAGGGACCAACGGGTCACCCCTCCACTTT. This chain links TRBV20-1 with TRBJ1-6, with D perhaps TRBD1 (5 bases). Trimming removed 0 bases from V and 10 bases from J, with 25 bases in between. The germline V gene has CDR1 DFQATT and CDR2 SNEGSKA (reference sequence). This CDR3 has 18 residues.

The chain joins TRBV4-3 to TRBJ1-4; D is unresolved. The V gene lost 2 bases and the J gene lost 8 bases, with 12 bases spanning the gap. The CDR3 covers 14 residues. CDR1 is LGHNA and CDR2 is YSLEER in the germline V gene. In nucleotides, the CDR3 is TGCGCCAGCAGCCAACGGGATCCCGCAGAAAAACTGTTTTTT. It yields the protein CASSQRDPAEKLFF.

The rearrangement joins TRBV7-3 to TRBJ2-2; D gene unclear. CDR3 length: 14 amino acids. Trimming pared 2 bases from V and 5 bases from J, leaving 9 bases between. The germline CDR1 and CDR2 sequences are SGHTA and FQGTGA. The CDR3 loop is CASSLYESTGELFF. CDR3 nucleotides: TGTGCCAGCAGCTTATACGAATCTACCGGGGAGCTGTTTTTT. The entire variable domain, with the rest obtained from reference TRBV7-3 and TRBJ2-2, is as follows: GAGVSQTPSNKVTEKGKYVELRCDPISGHTALYWYRQSLGQGPEFLIYFQGTGAADDSGLPNDRFFAVRPEGSVSTLKIQRTERGDSAVYLCASSLYESTGELFFGEGSRLTVL.

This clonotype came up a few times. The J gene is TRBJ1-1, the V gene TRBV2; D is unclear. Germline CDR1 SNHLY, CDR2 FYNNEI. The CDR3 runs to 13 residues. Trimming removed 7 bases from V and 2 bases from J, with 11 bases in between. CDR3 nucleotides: TGTGCCAGCAAAATCGAGGAAAACACTGAAGCTTTCTTT. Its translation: CASKIEENTEAFF.

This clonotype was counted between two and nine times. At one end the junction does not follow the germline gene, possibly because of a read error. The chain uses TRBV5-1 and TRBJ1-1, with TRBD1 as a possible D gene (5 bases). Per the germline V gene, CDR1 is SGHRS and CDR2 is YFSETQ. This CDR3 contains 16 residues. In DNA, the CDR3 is TGCGCCAGCAGCTTGGGCCAGGGAGGTGGGGCGACTGGAGCTTTCTTT. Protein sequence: CASSLGQGGGATGAFF.

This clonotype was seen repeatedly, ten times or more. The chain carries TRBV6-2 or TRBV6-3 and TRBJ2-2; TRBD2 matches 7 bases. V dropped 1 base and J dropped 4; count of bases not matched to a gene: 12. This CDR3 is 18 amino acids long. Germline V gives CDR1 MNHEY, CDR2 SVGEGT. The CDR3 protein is CASSYFLGEGKGTGELFF. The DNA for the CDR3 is TGTGCCAGCAGTTACTTCCTAGGGGAGGGTAAAGGCACCGGGGAGCTGTTTTTT.

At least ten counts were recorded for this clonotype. In DNA, the CDR3 is TGTGCCAGCAGCGGGTCGAAGGAGCGGGGATTAGATACGCAGTATTTT. This codes for CASSGSKERGLDTQYF. The chain employs TRBV7-2 and TRBJ2-3; 7 bases are a match to TRBD2. CDR1 and CDR2 from the germline V gene are SGHTA and FQGNSA. This CDR3 is built from 16 residues. Unmatched junction bases numbered 13, after V lost 5 bases and J lost 5 bases. Drawing the rest from reference TRBV7-2 and TRBJ2-3, the complete variable domain is GAGVSQSPSNKVTEKGKDVELRCDPISGHTALYWYRQSLGQGLEFLIYFQGNSAPDKSGLPSDRFSAERTGGSVSTLTIQRTQQEDSAVYLCASSGSKERGLDTQYFGPGTRLTVL.

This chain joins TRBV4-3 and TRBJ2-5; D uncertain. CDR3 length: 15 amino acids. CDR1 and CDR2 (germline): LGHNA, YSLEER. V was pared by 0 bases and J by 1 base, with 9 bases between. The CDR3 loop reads CASSQDLSFQETQYF. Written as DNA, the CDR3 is TGCGCCAGCAGCCAAGATTTGAGTTTCCAAGAGACCCAGTACTTC.